The 12 T cell receptor beta chains in this list originate from one sample, sequenced in a study of graft-versus-host responses after intestinal transplantation. Produced via immunoSEQ multiplex PCR; TCRdb's table is partial and in-frame only. The sample includes some 86,000 clones, about 85% of them seen just once. Their antigens remain unidentified. Source: unstimulated CD4+ T cells sorted from spleen or lymph node cells, taken before transplant. The receptors originated from a human donor who was the organ donor for an intestinal transplant.

The rearrangement uses TRBV19 and TRBJ1-5, with 9 bases aligning to TRBD1. The CDR3 consists of 15 residues. Germline-derived CDR1 and CDR2 are LNHDA and SQIVND (reference sequence). With V trimmed by 5 bases and J by 2 bases, 4 bases remained unmatched. The CDR3 region is CASSPRQGGNQPQHF. CDR3 bases: TGTGCCAGTAGTCCGAGACAGGGGGGCAATCAGCCCCAGCATTTT.

This chain links TRBV28 with TRBJ2-2, with 7 bases identical to TRBD1. Germline values: CDR1 MDHEN, CDR2 SYDVKM. The V and J ends lost 0 bases and 0 bases, in that order; junction bases with no gene match: 1. The CDR3 totals 16 residues. Here the CDR3 DNA reads TGTGCCAGCAGTTTATGGAGGGGGCCGAACACCGGGGAGCTGTTTTTT. This codes for CASSLWRGPNTGELFF.

The chain uses TRBV19 and TRBJ2-1, with D uncertain. The CDR3 has 14 amino acids. V was shortened by 1 base and J by 9 bases, with 13 bases between the two germline ends. Looked up from germline, CDR1 is LNHDA and CDR2 is SQIVND (reference sequence). CDR3 sequence: CASSIVGIRVEQFF. CDR3 coding DNA: TGTGCCAGTAGTATAGTTGGTATTCGGGTTGAGCAGTTCTTC.

V and J are TRBV2 and TRBJ2-7; D possibly corresponds to TRBD2 (5 bases). V was pared by 4 bases and J by 5 bases, with 6 bases between. Germline V CDR1 and CDR2: SNHLY, FYNNEI. The CDR3 has 11 residues. CDR3 bases: TGTGCCAGCAGTGGAGGGAACGAGCAGTACTTC. Its translation is CASSGGNEQYF.

The genes are TRBV7-9 and TRBJ1-1, with a possible D match to TRBD1 (5 bases). The CDR3 runs to 13 residues. Germline CDR1 reads SEHNR; CDR2 reads FQNEAQ (reference sequence). With 5 bases removed from V and 7 bases from J, the gap between germline ends came to 14 bases. The CDR3 loop is CASSHPVQGEAFF. The CDR3 bases are TGTGCCAGCAGCCACCCAGTGCAGGGTGAAGCTTTCTTT.

This clone was seen more than once but under ten times. The chain carries TRBV4-1 and TRBJ2-3; weak D call: TRBD2 (7 bases). There are 15 residues in the CDR3. The V end lost 4 bases, the J end lost 2 bases, and 13 bases lay between the germline ends. Germline V gives CDR1 MGHRA, CDR2 YSYEKL. The CDR3 region is CASSPVGGATDTQYF. As DNA, the CDR3 is TGCGCCAGCAGCCCGGTTGGGGGGGCCACAGATACGCAGTATTTT.

The rearrangement links TRBV5-1 to TRBJ2-1, with 9 bases that match TRBD2. The length of the CDR3 is 16 residues. Germline lookup yields CDR1 SGHRS and CDR2 YFSETQ. V trimming: 1 base; J trimming: 2 bases; junction bases outside the gene matches: 4. The CDR3 spells CASSLMASGAYNEQFF. The DNA of the CDR3 is TGCGCCAGCAGCTTGATGGCTAGCGGGGCCTACAATGAGCAGTTCTTC.

J is TRBJ2-7 and V is TRBV6-6, with D possibly being TRBD1 (6 bases). Germline CDR1 and CDR2: MNHNY and SVGAGI (reference sequence). With 5 bases removed from V and 4 bases from J, the gap between germline ends came to 18 bases. The CDR3 covers 15 residues. Written as DNA, the CDR3 is TGTGCCAGCAGTCCCTCCGGGACATTCCCTTACGAGCAGTACTTC. It codes for CASSPSGTFPYEQYF.

Remarks on this clone: Additional DNA sequences in this sample encode the identical CDR3. The V call is TRBV6-4, the J call TRBJ2-3; 14 bases map to TRBD2. The germline V gene has CDR1 MRHNA and CDR2 SNTAGT. CDR3 length: 16 residues. J lost 4 bases, V lost 5 bases, and 5 bases had no gene match. The CDR3 spells CASSLGLAGGSDTQYF. The DNA of the CDR3 is TGTGCCAGCAGTCTCGGACTAGCGGGGGGTTCAGATACGCAGTATTTT.

The chain uses TRBV29-1 and TRBJ2-1; no clear D. The CDR3 totals 12 residues. V was pared by 7 bases and J by 2 bases, with 9 bases between. CDR1 and CDR2 (germline): SQVTM, ANQGSEA. CDR3 region: CSARVAYNEQFF. As DNA, the CDR3 is TGCAGCGCCCGGGTCGCCTACAATGAGCAGTTCTTC.

V is TRBV2 and J is TRBJ1-3; D is ambiguous. Trimming left V 6 bases short and J 2 bases short, with 11 bases between. Per germline, CDR1 SNHLY and CDR2 FYNNEI. This CDR3 has 14 amino acids. CDR3 sequence: CASSRVFTGNTIYF. The CDR3 nucleotides are TGTGCCAGCAGCCGGGTTTTTACTGGAAACACCATATATTTT.

The chain uses TRBV6-6 and TRBJ2-7; weak D call: TRBD1 (8 bases). The CDR3 consists of 16 residues. The V gene's germline CDR1 is MNHNY and CDR2 SVGAGI (reference sequence). V shed 2 bases and J shed 2 bases, with 16 bases lying between them. The CDR3 here is CASSYNPAGQAYEQYF. CDR3 nucleotides: TGTGCCAGCAGTTACAATCCAGCGGGACAGGCCTACGAGCAGTACTTC.